The 16 T cell receptor beta chains reported below all come from one sample, sequenced in a study of STAT5B mutations in CD4+ large granular lymphocyte leukemia. Profiling relied on immunoSEQ multiplex PCR, and the TCRdb table lists in-frame clones only, not all of them. Here the sample spans over 35,000 clones, around 85% being singletons. Sequencing was performed on CD4+ T cells from blood buffy coats. The receptors stem from a human donor in good health.

The chain recombines TRBV28 with TRBJ2-7; 12 bases map to TRBD2. CDR3 length: 16 amino acids. CDR1 is MDHEN and CDR2 is SYDVKM in the germline V gene. V dropped 4 bases and J dropped 7; count of bases not matched to a gene: 11. CDR3 sequence: CASSSPRLAGVGEQYF. The CDR3 nucleotides read TGTGCCAGCAGTTCCCCCCGACTAGCGGGGGTCGGGGAGCAGTACTTC.

This chain connects TRBV5-6 to TRBJ2-2; the D is unclear. With 4 bases removed from V and 8 bases from J, the gap between germline ends came to 9 bases. The V gene's germline CDR1 is SGHDT and CDR2 YYEEEE. The CDR3 has 12 amino acids. Here the CDR3 DNA reads TGTGCCAGCAGCAAGGAGACTGGGGAGCTGTTTTTT. This sequence encodes CASSKETGELFF. Full variable domain (outside the CDR3, taken from reference TRBV5-6 and TRBJ2-2): DAGVTQSPTHLIKTRGQQVTLRCSPKSGHDTVSWYQQALGQGPQFIFQYYEEEERQRGNFPDRFSGHQFPNYSSELNVNALLLGDSALYLCASSKETGELFFGEGSRLTVL.

V gene TRBV9 combines with J gene TRBJ2-5, with a weak D call TRBD2 (6 bases). The CDR3 has 13 residues. The germline CDR1 and CDR2 sequences are SGDLS and YYNGEE. The V end lost 4 bases, the J end lost 4 bases, and 11 bases lay between the germline ends. CDR3 amino acids: CASSSRTTETQYF. In nucleotides, the CDR3 is TGTGCCAGCAGCTCTAGGACTACAGAGACCCAGTACTTC.

The chain combines TRBV6-5 with TRBJ2-2; no firm D call. CDR3 length: 12 residues. Trimming shortened V by 2 bases and J by 8 bases, and 6 bases separated the two germline ends. Germline CDR1 is MNHEY and CDR2 is SVGAGI. The CDR3 nucleotides read TGTGCCAGCAGTTACATGCCAGGGGAGCTGTTTTTT. Translating it yields CASSYMPGELFF.

This rearrangement joins TRBV7-3 to TRBJ1-1; D remains ambiguous. Germline V gene lookup returns CDR1 SGHTA and CDR2 FQGTGA. CDR3 length: 13 residues. Trimming took off 5 bases at V and 0 bases at J, with 7 bases between the two ends. CDR3 coding DNA: TGTGCCAGCAGCATCTCTGTGAACACTGAAGCTTTCTTT. Translating gives CASSISVNTEAFF.

The chain combines TRBV6-1 with TRBJ2-7, with 9 nucleotides matching TRBD2. Germline V gives CDR1 MNHNS, CDR2 SASEGT. CDR3 size: 14 residues. J gave up 4 bases and V 3 bases, and 4 bases lay outside the gene matches. CDR3 protein: CASSEAGGEYEQYF. Here the CDR3 DNA reads TGTGCCAGCAGTGAGGCGGGGGGGGAGTACGAGCAGTACTTC.

The chain links TRBV25-1 to TRBJ1-2; D call uncertain. The V end lost 6 bases, the J end lost 6 bases, and 14 bases lay between the germline ends. The CDR3 consists of 13 residues. Germline-derived CDR1 and CDR2 are MGHDK and SYGVNS. CDR3 residues: CASSLSGKDGYTF. DNA for the CDR3: TGTGCCAGCAGCCTCTCCGGGAAGGATGGCTACACCTTC.

V usage is TRBV9 and J usage is TRBJ2-5, with D perhaps TRBD1 (6 bases). This CDR3 contains 14 residues. V lost 0 bases and J lost 5, with 11 bases in between. Germline CDR1 and CDR2: SGDLS and YYNGEE. The CDR3 spells CASSVGQAYETQYF. CDR3 DNA sequence: TGTGCCAGCAGCGTAGGACAGGCTTATGAGACCCAGTACTTC.

This clone was seen only once. The genes are TRBV5-1 and TRBJ2-5; D is possibly TRBD1 (5 bases). CDR1 is SGHRS, CDR2 YFSETQ, per germline. The V gene lost 3 bases and the J gene lost 5 bases, with 17 bases spanning the gap. The CDR3 extends over 15 amino acids. CDR3 protein: CASSSDISSIETQYF. The CDR3 coding sequence is TGCGCCAGCAGCTCGGACATATCTTCAATTGAGACCCAGTACTTC.

This chain connects TRBV7-3 to TRBJ2-1, with D perhaps TRBD2 (6 bases). CDR1 is SGHTA and CDR2 is FQGTGA in the germline V gene. V was clipped by 5 bases and J by 8 bases, with 28 bases between them. CDR3 length equals 18 residues. The chain's CDR3 is CASSLETALTSAGYEQFF. CDR3 in DNA: TGTGCCAGCAGCCTCGAGACGGCCCTGACTAGTGCGGGCTATGAGCAGTTCTTC.

This clone has just a few counts. V is TRBV19 and J is TRBJ1-6, with 9 bases fitting TRBD1. The CDR3 sequence is 15 residues long. The ends lost 7 bases at V and 10 bases at J; junction bases unmatched: 11. Germline V gene data show CDR1 as LNHDA and CDR2 as SQIVND (reference sequence). The CDR3 DNA reads as TGTGCCAGTAACCCACAGGGGGCCTTTGGGTCACCCCTCCACTTT. Translated: CASNPQGAFGSPLHF.

The genes are TRBV5-4 and TRBJ2-6; D gene unclear. The CDR3 consists of 18 residues. In germline, CDR1 is SGHNT, CDR2 YYREEE (reference sequence). V was shortened by 0 bases and J by 0 bases, with 13 bases between the two germline ends. The CDR3 reads CASSLELGSSSGANVLTF. The CDR3 nucleotides are TGTGCCAGCAGCTTGGAGTTGGGCAGCAGCTCTGGGGCCAACGTCCTGACTTTC. Full variable domain (outside the CDR3, taken from reference TRBV5-4 and TRBJ2-6): ETGVTQSPTHLIKTRGQQVTLRCSSQSGHNTVSWYQQALGQGPQFIFQYYREEENGRGNFPPRFSGLQFPNYSSELNVNALELDDSALYLCASSLELGSSSGANVLTFGAGSRLTVL.

This chain joins TRBV19 and TRBJ2-5; the match to TRBD1 covers 12 bases. The trim removed 4 bases at V and 3 bases at J, leaving 9 bases unmatched. CDR3 length: 17 residues. Germline CDR1 reads LNHDA; CDR2 reads SQIVND (reference sequence). Here the CDR3 reads CASSREVGTGGEETQYF. In DNA, the CDR3 is TGTGCCAGTAGTAGAGAAGTGGGGACAGGGGGCGAAGAGACCCAGTACTTC.

The chain couples TRBV27 to TRBJ1-1; D is possibly TRBD1 (6 bases). The CDR3 spans 13 residues. Looked up from germline, CDR1 is MNHEY and CDR2 is SMNVEV (reference sequence). The V and J ends lost 6 bases and 1 base respectively, with 9 bases between them. CDR3 region: CASSWTANTEAFF. The DNA for the CDR3 is TGTGCCAGCAGCTGGACAGCGAACACTGAAGCTTTCTTT.

The chain couples TRBV19 to TRBJ2-7; the match to TRBD1 covers 8 bases. This CDR3 has 14 residues. Germline CDR1 LNHDA, CDR2 SQIVND (reference sequence). Trimming at V came to 5 bases and at J to 3 bases, leaving 6 bases not matched to a gene. The CDR3 protein is CASSRDRSFYEQYF. CDR3 sequence (DNA): TGTGCCAGTAGTCGGGACAGGAGCTTCTACGAGCAGTACTTC.

The V and J genes are TRBV19 and TRBJ2-7, with a tentative D call TRBD2 (6 bases). V was clipped by 6 bases and J by 6 bases, with 9 bases between them. CDR3 length equals 11 residues. Germline CDR1 LNHDA, CDR2 SQIVND (reference sequence). This chain's CDR3 is CASRRGGEQYF. The CDR3 DNA reads as TGTGCCAGTAGGAGGGGAGGCGAGCAGTACTTC.